These 25 T cell receptor beta chains were sequenced from one sample in a study of T cells in Graves' hyperthyroidism and ophthalmopathy. TCR beta CDR3 sequences were amplified from RNA transcripts. First-round RT-PCR targeting the TCR CDR3 was performed with the HTBI primer set. TCRdb reprocessed the multiplex PCR reads via MiXCR and lists one record per CDR3 protein. The profile shows hundreds of thousands of distinct CDR3 sequences, approximately 18% of them singletons. Input material: blood. The receptors here all came from a woman aged 50 to 60 with Graves' hyperthyroidism that later progressed to Graves' ophthalmopathy.

This chain links TRBV12-5 with TRBJ2-2; D possibly matches TRBD1 or TRBD2 (5 bases each). This CDR3 is 19 amino acids long. The ends were cut back, 2 bases at V and 2 bases at J, with 21 bases in the middle. Germline CDR1 and CDR2: LGHNT and FRNRAP. CDR3 region: CASGLPSIGARSNTGELFF. The CDR3, as DNA: TGTGCTAGTGGTTTGCCCTCAATCGGGGCCCGCTCAAACACCGGGGAGCTGTTTTTT.

Comments on this clonotype: A much larger clone differs by one base, so this may be a read error. V usage is TRBV2 and J usage is TRBJ1-6; 8 bases agree with TRBD1. CDR3 length: 16 residues. Per germline, CDR1 SNHLY and CDR2 FYNNEI. This CDR3 reads CASSYTSGTGGSPLRF. The CDR3 nucleotides are TGTGCCAGCAGCTACACCTCCGGGACAGGAGGTTCACCCCTCCGCTTT.

This clonotype showed up many times. This chain connects TRBV7-2 to TRBJ2-7; D is undetermined. Trimming stripped 1 base from V and 0 bases from J, with 7 bases between. Germline V gives CDR1 SGHTA, CDR2 FQGNSA. The CDR3 extends over 14 amino acids. CDR3 residues: CASSLDFSSYEQYF. The CDR3 nucleotides read TGTGCCAGCAGCTTAGACTTTAGCTCCTACGAGCAGTACTTC.

This sequence joins TRBV27 and TRBJ1-1, with unresolved D. Germline assignment: CDR1 MNHEY and CDR2 SMNVEV (reference sequence). Trimming took 6 bases from V and 3 from J, leaving 11 bases between them. The CDR3 consists of 13 residues. The CDR3 sequence is CASSPFGYTEAFF. The CDR3 DNA is TGTGCCAGCAGCCCTTTTGGGTACACTGAAGCTTTCTTT.

This rearrangement joins TRBV7-2 to TRBJ1-2, with 10 positions matching TRBD1. V lost 1 base and J lost 3; bases outside the gene matches: 8. CDR1 and CDR2 from the germline V gene are SGHTA and FQGNSA. There are 17 residues in the CDR3. This CDR3 is CASSLGHSGQGDYGYTF. In DNA, the CDR3 is TGTGCCAGCAGCTTAGGTCACTCTGGACAGGGGGACTATGGCTACACCTTC.

The chain uses TRBV5-1 and TRBJ2-2; 7 bases map to TRBD1. CDR1 SGHRS and CDR2 YFSETQ come from the germline V gene. V gave up 0 bases and J gave up 5 bases; unmatched junction bases: 4. This CDR3 has 15 amino acids. The CDR3 DNA follows: TGCGCCAGCAGCTTGGAGAGGGGGCGAACCGGGGAGCTGTTTTTT. Translation gives CASSLERGRTGELFF.

This clonotype has a handful of counts. As DNA, the CDR3 is TGTGCCAGCAGTTTAAGAGCGATCAGGGGCCTTTCTAACTATGGCTACACCTTC. It codes for CASSLRAIRGLSNYGYTF. V usage is TRBV27 and J usage is TRBJ1-2; weak D call: TRBD1 (6 bases). The germline V and J ends were trimmed by 2 bases and 0 bases, with 19 bases remaining between them. This CDR3 has 18 amino acids. Germline CDR1 and CDR2: MNHEY and SMNVEV (reference sequence).

This clonotype was seen a few times. V is TRBV29-1 and J is TRBJ2-1; the match to TRBD2 covers 12 bases. Per the germline V gene, CDR1 is SQVTM and CDR2 is ANQGSEA. Unmatched junction bases numbered 10, after V lost 6 bases and J lost 7 bases. The CDR3 extends over 15 amino acids. The CDR3 nucleotides are TGCAGCGTCGAACCTTCTAGCGGGGGGGCTAATGAGCAGTTCTTC. It codes for CSVEPSSGGANEQFF.

The table lists this clonotype with many counts. The chain combines TRBV11-2 with TRBJ1-6, with 10 bases matching TRBD1. The CDR3 loop spans 15 amino acids. V shed 5 bases, J shed 7 bases, and the junction held 5 bases outside the gene matches. Germline V gene lookup returns CDR1 SGHAT and CDR2 FQNNGV. The CDR3: CASSRGDRGNSPLHF. CDR3 in DNA: TGTGCCAGCAGCCGTGGGGACAGGGGAAATTCACCCCTCCACTTT.

This clonotype was seen repeatedly, ten times or more. V and J are TRBV12-3 or TRBV12-4 and TRBJ1-5; 7 nucleotides align to TRBD1. With V trimmed by 3 bases and J by 7 bases, 6 bases remained unmatched. The CDR3 is 14 amino acids. This chain's CDR3 is CASSFTGVGQPQHF. In DNA form, the CDR3 reads TGTGCCAGCAGTTTTACAGGGGTCGGACAGCCCCAGCATTTT.

This clonotype was seen ten or more times. The J gene is TRBJ1-2, the V gene TRBV12-3 or TRBV12-4, with 7 bases that match TRBD1. The CDR3 length is 15 residues. With 5 bases clipped from V and 1 base from J, the junction kept 7 bases outside the gene matches. CDR3 residues: CASSRPQGYNYGYTF. The CDR3 nucleotides read TGTGCCAGCAGTCGACCACAGGGGTATAACTATGGCTACACCTTC.

The gene calls are TRBV10-3 and TRBJ2-7; TRBD1 aligns across 12 bases. The CDR3 has 13 amino acids. In germline, CDR1 is ENHRY, CDR2 SYGVKD. V trimming: 10 bases; J trimming: 4 bases; junction bases outside the gene matches: 5. CDR3: CASRDRGRYEQYF. In nucleotides, the CDR3 is TGTGCCAGCCGGGACAGGGGGCGGTACGAGCAGTACTTC.

The chain recombines TRBV5-1 with TRBJ1-2; D gene uncertain. Germline CDR1 and CDR2: SGHRS and YFSETQ. V was trimmed by 0 bases and J by 4 bases, leaving 13 bases between them. The CDR3 has 15 residues. The CDR3 DNA is TGCGCCAGCAGCTTGGAGGCCGAAATCACCTATGGCTACACCTTC. It specifies CASSLEAEITYGYTF.

J is TRBJ1-2 and V is TRBV6-4; D is undetermined. Trimming removed 0 bases from V and 8 bases from J, with 13 bases in between. The CDR3 has 14 amino acids. Germline V gene data show CDR1 as MRHNA and CDR2 as SNTAGT. CDR3 sequence reads: CASSDSAGFGGYTF. CDR3 sequence (DNA): TGTGCCAGCAGTGACTCAGCCGGCTTTGGAGGCTACACCTTC.

The table lists this clonotype with a few counts. This chain connects TRBV5-1 to TRBJ2-5; either TRBD1 or TRBD2 may fit D (6 bases each). The CDR3 sequence is 12 residues long. V lost 4 bases and J lost 10, with 14 bases in between. Germline-derived CDR1 and CDR2 are SGHRS and YFSETQ. CDR3 in amino acids: CASSLEGGGQYF. The CDR3 nucleotides are TGCGCCAGCAGCCTTGAAGGGGGAGGCCAGTACTTC.

Remarks on this clonotype: Germline is not matched at one junction end, which may reflect a read error. V usage is TRBV6-2 or TRBV6-3 and J usage is TRBJ1-6, with 8 bases matching TRBD1. The CDR3 is 14 residues long. The V gene's germline CDR1 is MNHEY and CDR2 SVGEGT. Here the CDR3 reads CASDRGSDNSPLHF. The CDR3, as DNA: TGTGCCAGCGACAGGGGCTCCGATAATTCACCCCTCCACTTT.

The sample holds many counts of this clonotype. The chain joins TRBV11-3 to TRBJ2-7; tentative D call: TRBD1 (6 bases). Trimming took 2 bases from V and 3 from J, leaving 8 bases between them. The CDR3 totals 13 residues. Germline CDR1 reads SGHNT; CDR2 reads YENEEA. CDR3 residues: CASSLIQGYEQYF. The CDR3 coding sequence is TGTGCCAGCAGCTTAATACAGGGCTACGAGCAGTACTTC.

This clonotype occurred many times. The chain links TRBV4-1 to TRBJ2-7; D is possibly TRBD1 (6 bases). The CDR3 length is 14 residues. The V end was cut by 2 bases, the J end by 4 bases, with 12 bases between. Germline CDR1 and CDR2: MGHRA and YSYEKL. This CDR3 reads CASSQPGQRYEQYF. CDR3 coding DNA: TGCGCCAGCAGCCAACCGGGACAACGGTACGAGCAGTACTTC.

This clonotype was seen only a few times. CDR3 region: CASSPLDSRVTGELFF. Here the CDR3 DNA reads TGTGCCAGCAGCCCCCTGGATAGTCGGGTCACCGGGGAGCTGTTTTTT. V and J are TRBV3-1 and TRBJ2-2; the D is unclear. Deletions cut 4 bases from V and 4 bases from J, with 16 bases between. Per germline, CDR1 LGHDT and CDR2 YNNKEL (reference sequence). This CDR3 has 16 amino acids.

This clonotype showed up many times. The chain combines TRBV9 with TRBJ1-2, with 11 bases matching TRBD1. The CDR3 spans 16 residues. From germline, CDR1 is SGDLS and CDR2 YYNGEE. J was trimmed by 6 bases and V by 0 bases; bases with no gene match: 7. The CDR3 here is CASSVEGQGASHGYTF. CDR3 in DNA: TGTGCCAGCAGCGTAGAAGGACAGGGGGCGAGTCATGGCTACACCTTC.

The V gene is TRBV20-1, the J gene TRBJ1-3; D remains unclear. This CDR3 comprises 13 residues. Per the germline V gene, CDR1 is DFQATT and CDR2 is SNEGSKA (reference sequence). Deletions cut 7 bases from V and 2 bases from J, with 12 bases between. The CDR3 DNA is TGCAGTGTTTTCGCAGTAGCTGGAAACACCATATATTTT. Protein product: CSVFAVAGNTIYF.

This chain uses TRBV27 with TRBJ2-7; 8 nucleotides agree with TRBD1. Trimming took 3 bases from V and 3 from J; bases not matched to a gene: 7. The CDR3 has 15 amino acids. The germline gives CDR1 MNHEY, CDR2 SMNVEV (reference sequence). The CDR3 nucleotides read TGTGCCAGCAGTTTCCGACAGGGGCGCAACTACGAGCAGTACTTC. Residues: CASSFRQGRNYEQYF.

The chain joins TRBV29-1 to TRBJ1-2; 9 bases match TRBD1. The germline gives CDR1 SQVTM, CDR2 ANQGSEA. V shed 7 bases and J 7 bases; nucleotides not matched to a gene: 10. The CDR3 runs to 13 residues. The CDR3 nucleotides read TGCAGCGCCGCGACAGGGGGAGAGGGTGGCTACACCTTC. This gives the protein CSAATGGEGGYTF.

This clonotype was observed a few times. The chain links TRBV20-1 to TRBJ2-7; TRBD2 agrees at 7 bases. The CDR3 totals 13 residues. The trim removed 6 bases at V and 0 bases at J, leaving 5 bases unmatched. The germline CDR1 and CDR2 sequences are DFQATT and SNEGSKA (reference sequence). The CDR3 DNA reads TGCAGTGCAGCCGGGACTATCTCCTACGAGCAGTACTTC. Protein sequence: CSAAGTISYEQYF.

The chain joins TRBV27 to TRBJ2-1, with 10 bases fitting TRBD2. The CDR3 totals 15 residues. The germline V gene has CDR1 MNHEY and CDR2 SMNVEV (reference sequence). J gave up 3 bases and V 7 bases, and 6 bases lay outside the gene matches. CDR3 in amino acids: CASMSKRGGYNEQFF. The CDR3, as DNA: TGTGCCAGCATGTCAAAGCGGGGGGGCTACAATGAGCAGTTCTTC.